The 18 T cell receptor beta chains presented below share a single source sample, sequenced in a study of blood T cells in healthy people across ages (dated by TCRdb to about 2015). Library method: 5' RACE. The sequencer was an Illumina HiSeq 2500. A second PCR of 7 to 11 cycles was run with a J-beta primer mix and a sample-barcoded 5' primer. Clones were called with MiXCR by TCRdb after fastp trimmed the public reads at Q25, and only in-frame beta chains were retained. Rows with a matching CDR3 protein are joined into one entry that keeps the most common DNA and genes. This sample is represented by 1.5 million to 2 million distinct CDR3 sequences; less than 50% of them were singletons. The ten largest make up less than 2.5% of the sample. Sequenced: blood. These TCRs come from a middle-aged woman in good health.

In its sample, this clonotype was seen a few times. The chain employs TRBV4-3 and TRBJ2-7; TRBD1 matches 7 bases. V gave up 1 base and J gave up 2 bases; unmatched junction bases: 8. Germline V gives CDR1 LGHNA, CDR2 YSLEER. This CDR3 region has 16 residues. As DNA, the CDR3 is TGCGCCAGCAGCCAAGGCCTAAGGGACAGACCCTACGAGCAGTACTTC. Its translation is CASSQGLRDRPYEQYF.

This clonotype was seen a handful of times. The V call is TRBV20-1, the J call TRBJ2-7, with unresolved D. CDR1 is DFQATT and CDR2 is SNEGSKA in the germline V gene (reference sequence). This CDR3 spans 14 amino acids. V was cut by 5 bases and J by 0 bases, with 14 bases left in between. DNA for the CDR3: TGCAGTGCTGATACGGACGGCAGCTCCTACGAGCAGTACTTC. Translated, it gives CSADTDGSSYEQYF.

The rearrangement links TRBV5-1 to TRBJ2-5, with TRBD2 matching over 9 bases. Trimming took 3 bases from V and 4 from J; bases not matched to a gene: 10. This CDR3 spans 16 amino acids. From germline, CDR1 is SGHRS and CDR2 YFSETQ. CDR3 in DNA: TGCGCCAGCAGCTCCGGGACTAGCATCGGGCGAGAGACCCAGTACTTC. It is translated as CASSSGTSIGRETQYF.

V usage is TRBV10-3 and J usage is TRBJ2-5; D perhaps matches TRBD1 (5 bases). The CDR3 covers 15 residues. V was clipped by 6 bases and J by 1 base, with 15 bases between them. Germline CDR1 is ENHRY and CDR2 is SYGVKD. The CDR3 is CAISPLNRSQETQYF. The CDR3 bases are TGTGCCATCAGCCCCTTGAACAGGAGCCAAGAGACCCAGTACTTC.

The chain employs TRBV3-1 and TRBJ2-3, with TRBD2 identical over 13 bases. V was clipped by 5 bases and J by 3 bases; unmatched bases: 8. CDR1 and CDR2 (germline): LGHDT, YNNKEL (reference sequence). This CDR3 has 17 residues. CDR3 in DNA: TGTGCCAGCAGCTCACCTACTAGCGGGGGGGGAACAGATACGCAGTATTTT. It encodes CASSSPTSGGGTDTQYF.

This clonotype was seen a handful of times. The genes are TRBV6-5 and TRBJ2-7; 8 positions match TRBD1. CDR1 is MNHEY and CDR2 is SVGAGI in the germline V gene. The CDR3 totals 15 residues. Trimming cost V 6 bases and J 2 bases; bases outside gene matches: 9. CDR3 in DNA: TGTGCCAGCAGCCCCGACAGGGGTCTTGCCTACGAGCAGTACTTC. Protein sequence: CASSPDRGLAYEQYF.

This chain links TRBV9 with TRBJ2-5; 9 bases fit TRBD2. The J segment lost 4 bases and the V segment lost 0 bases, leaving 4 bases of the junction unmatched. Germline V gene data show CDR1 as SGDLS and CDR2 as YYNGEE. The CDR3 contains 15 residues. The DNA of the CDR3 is TGTGCCAGCAGCGTAGGGAGCGGGGGGCGAGAGACCCAGTACTTC. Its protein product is CASSVGSGGRETQYF.

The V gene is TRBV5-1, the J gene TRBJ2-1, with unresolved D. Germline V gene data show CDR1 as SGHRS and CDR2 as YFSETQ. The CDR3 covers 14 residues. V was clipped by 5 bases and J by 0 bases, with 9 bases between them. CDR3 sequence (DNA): TGCGCCAGCAGAGAGGCCAGCTCCTACAATGAGCAGTTCTTC. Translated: CASREASSYNEQFF.

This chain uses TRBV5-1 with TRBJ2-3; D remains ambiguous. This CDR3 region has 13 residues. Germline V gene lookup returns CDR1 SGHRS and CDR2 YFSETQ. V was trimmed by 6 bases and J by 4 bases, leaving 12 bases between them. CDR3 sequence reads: CASNDAKSDTQYF. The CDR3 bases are TGCGCCAGCAATGACGCCAAGTCAGATACGCAGTATTTT.

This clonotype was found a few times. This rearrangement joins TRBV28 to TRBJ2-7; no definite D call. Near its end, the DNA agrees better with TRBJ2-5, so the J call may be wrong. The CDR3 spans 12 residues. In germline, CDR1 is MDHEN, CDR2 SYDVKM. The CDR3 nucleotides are TGTGCCAGCAGTTTGATTCGAGGGACCCAGTACTTC. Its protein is CASSLIRGTQYF.

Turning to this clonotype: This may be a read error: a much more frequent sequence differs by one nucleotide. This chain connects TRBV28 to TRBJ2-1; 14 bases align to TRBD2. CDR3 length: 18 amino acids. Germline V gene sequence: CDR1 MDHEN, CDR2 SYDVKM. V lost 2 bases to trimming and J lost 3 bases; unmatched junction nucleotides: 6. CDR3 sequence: CASSLRGTSGGHYNEQFF. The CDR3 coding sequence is TGTGCCAGCAGTTTACGGGGGACTAGCGGGGGCCACTACAATGAGCAGTTCTTC.

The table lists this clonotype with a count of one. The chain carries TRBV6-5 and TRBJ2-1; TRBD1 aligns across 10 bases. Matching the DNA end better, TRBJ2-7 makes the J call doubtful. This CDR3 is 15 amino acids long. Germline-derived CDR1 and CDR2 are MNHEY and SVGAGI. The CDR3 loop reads CASSTDRGFYNEQYF. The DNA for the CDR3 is TGTGCCAGCAGCACGGACAGGGGGTTCTACAATGAGCAGTACTTC.

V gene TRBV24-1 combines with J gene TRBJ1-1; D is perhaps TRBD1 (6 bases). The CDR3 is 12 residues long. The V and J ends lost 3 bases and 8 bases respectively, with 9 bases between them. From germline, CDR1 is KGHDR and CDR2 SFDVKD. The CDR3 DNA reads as TGTGCCACCAGTGATCAGGGGCCCGAAGCTTTCTTT. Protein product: CATSDQGPEAFF.

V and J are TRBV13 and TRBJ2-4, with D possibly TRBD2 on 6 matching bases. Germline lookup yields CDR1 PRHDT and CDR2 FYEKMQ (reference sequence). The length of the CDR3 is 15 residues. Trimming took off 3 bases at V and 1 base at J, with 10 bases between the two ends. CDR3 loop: CASSFRLDAKNIQYF. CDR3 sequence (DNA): TGTGCCAGCAGCTTTCGACTAGATGCCAAAAACATTCAGTACTTC.

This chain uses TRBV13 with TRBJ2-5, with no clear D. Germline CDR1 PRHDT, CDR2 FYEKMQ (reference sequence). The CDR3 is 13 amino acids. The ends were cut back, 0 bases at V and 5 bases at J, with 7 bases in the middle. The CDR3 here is CASSLGVTETQYF. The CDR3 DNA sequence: TGTGCCAGCAGCTTAGGTGTCACCGAGACCCAGTACTTC. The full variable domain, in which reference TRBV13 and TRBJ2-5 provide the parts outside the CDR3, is AAGVIQSPRHLIKEKRETATLKCYPIPRHDTVYWYQQGPGQDPQFLISFYEKMQSDKGSIPDRFSAQQFSDYHSELNMSSLELGDSALYFCASSLGVTETQYFGPGTRLLVL.

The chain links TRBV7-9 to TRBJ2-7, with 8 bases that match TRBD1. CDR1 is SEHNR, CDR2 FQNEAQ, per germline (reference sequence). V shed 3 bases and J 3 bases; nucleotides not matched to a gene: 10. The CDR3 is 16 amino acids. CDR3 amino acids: CASSLDRARTNYEQYF. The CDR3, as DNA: TGTGCCAGCAGCTTGGACAGGGCACGCACTAACTACGAGCAGTACTTC.

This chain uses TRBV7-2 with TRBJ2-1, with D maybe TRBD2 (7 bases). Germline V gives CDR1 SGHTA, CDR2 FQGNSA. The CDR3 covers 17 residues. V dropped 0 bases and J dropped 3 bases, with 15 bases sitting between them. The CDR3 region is CASSLAYSRGGYNEQFF. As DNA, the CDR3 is TGTGCCAGCAGCTTAGCGTATAGTAGGGGGGGCTACAATGAGCAGTTCTTC.

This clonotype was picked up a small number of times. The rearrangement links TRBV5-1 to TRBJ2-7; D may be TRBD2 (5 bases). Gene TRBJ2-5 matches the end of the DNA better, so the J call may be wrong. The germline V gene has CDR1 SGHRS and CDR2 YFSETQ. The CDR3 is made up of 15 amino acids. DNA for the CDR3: TGCGCCAGCAGCGCAAACCCGGACTCGGGGGAGACCCAGTACTTC. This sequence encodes CASSANPDSGETQYF.